Presented here are 32 T cell receptor beta chains from one specimen sequenced in a study of shared clonotypes between healthy human individuals. Naive CD8 cells lacked CD45RO, underwent positive selection for CCR7 and left out terminally differentiated effector memory CD45RA+ cells. Sequencing used immunoSEQ multiplex PCR; TCRdb keeps in-frame clones, though not all of them. The repertoire includes 600,000 or so clones, 95% to 98% of them detected once, and 0.3% sits in the top ten. Material: naive CD8+ T cells sorted from blood. These receptors were taken from a man under 40 in good health.

The CDR3 sequence: CASSFSQDRAEQYF. The CDR3 DNA is TGTGCCAGCAGTTTTTCCCAGGACCGCGCCGAGCAGTACTTC. V usage is TRBV27 and J usage is TRBJ2-7; no firm D call. V lost 3 bases and J lost 6, with 15 bases in between. The CDR3 has 14 residues. Germline V lookup: CDR1 MNHEY, CDR2 SMNVEV (reference sequence).

V and J are TRBV18 and TRBJ2-1, with D possibly TRBD1 on 7 matching bases. Germline CDR1 KGHSH, CDR2 LQKENI. The germline V and J ends were trimmed by 2 bases and 8 bases, with 16 bases remaining between them. The CDR3 runs 15 residues. CDR3 nucleotides: TGTGCCAGCTCACCAAGGCCAGGGGGGAAGGATGAGCAGTTCTTC. Encoded protein: CASSPRPGGKDEQFF.

This CDR3 is CASSLGTSGSYEQYF. Here the CDR3 DNA reads TGTGCCAGCAGCTTGGGGACTAGCGGGAGCTACGAGCAGTACTTC. The rearrangement links TRBV5-5 to TRBJ2-7, with 13 bases aligning to TRBD2. The CDR3 contains 15 residues. With V trimmed by 0 bases and J by 3 bases, 0 bases remained unmatched. Germline values: CDR1 SGHKS, CDR2 YYEKEE (reference sequence).

The rearrangement links TRBV7-6 to TRBJ2-7; D call uncertain. The CDR3 loop spans 14 amino acids. V shed 4 bases and J shed 3 bases, with 13 bases lying between them. Germline assignment: CDR1 SGHVS and CDR2 FNYEAQ. The CDR3 nucleotides are TGTGCCAGCAGCTCTAGGGATCAAGGCTACGAGCAGTACTTC. As protein: CASSSRDQGYEQYF.

As for this clone: The sample carries other DNA sequences with the same CDR3. The chain combines TRBV5-4 with TRBJ2-7; 7 nucleotides line up with TRBD2. Germline V gives CDR1 SGHNT, CDR2 YYREEE (reference sequence). Germline trimming cut 2 bases from V and 3 bases from J; bases unmatched to any gene: 2. This CDR3 is 13 amino acids long. CDR3 in amino acids: CASSFGGSYEQYF. The CDR3 DNA reads TGTGCCAGCAGCTTCGGCGGGAGCTACGAGCAGTACTTC.

The rearrangement joins TRBV14 to TRBJ2-7; D may be TRBD1 (5 bases). Germline assignment: CDR1 SGHDN and CDR2 FVKESK. This CDR3 region has 19 residues. Trimming stripped 0 bases from V and 4 bases from J, with 25 bases between. The CDR3 DNA reads TGTGCCAGCAGCCAAGAAACCTCCCGTACAGGCTATGCTAGGTACGAGCAGTACTTC. Residues: CASSQETSRTGYARYEQYF.

This rearrangement joins TRBV7-9 to TRBJ2-1, with a weak D call TRBD1 (6 bases). Trimming took off 2 bases at V and 3 bases at J, with 14 bases between the two ends. Germline V CDR1 and CDR2: SEHNR, FQNEAQ (reference sequence). The CDR3 consists of 16 residues. CDR3 coding DNA: TGTGCCAGCAGCTTACCCGCCCAGGGGCGCTACAATGAGCAGTTCTTC. The encoded protein is CASSLPAQGRYNEQFF.

The chain combines TRBV18 with TRBJ2-1, with TRBD2 identical over 7 bases. The germline CDR1 and CDR2 sequences are KGHSH and LQKENI. This CDR3 spans 14 amino acids. Trimming removed 5 bases from V and 8 bases from J; junction bases left unmatched: 9. For the CDR3, the DNA is TGTGCCAGCTCAACGGGAGGCCCCCCCCATGAGCAGTTCTTC. Protein product: CASSTGGPPHEQFF.

The CDR3 here is CASSRDLNSDTEAFF. In nucleotides, the CDR3 is TGTGCCAGCAGCCGGGACCTTAACTCTGACACTGAAGCTTTCTTT. This rearrangement joins TRBV28 to TRBJ1-1, with a possible D match to TRBD1 (5 bases). The germline V and J ends were trimmed by 6 bases and 3 bases, with 17 bases remaining between them. Germline values: CDR1 MDHEN, CDR2 SYDVKM. CDR3 size: 15 residues.

V gene TRBV28 combines with J gene TRBJ1-5; D unclear. This CDR3 contains 14 residues. Germline CDR1 MDHEN, CDR2 SYDVKM. Trimming cost V 8 bases and J 2 bases, with 13 bases left between them. The CDR3 DNA is TGTGCCAGCTGTGAGGGTTTAGGCAATCAGCCCCAGCATTTT. Residues: CASCEGLGNQPQHF. Variable domain in full (rest from reference TRBV28 and TRBJ1-5): DVKVTQSSRYLVKRTGEKVFLECVQDMDHENMFWYRQDPGLGLRLIYFSYDVKMKEKGDIPEGYSVSREKKERFSLILESASTNQTSMYLCASCEGLGNQPQHFGDGTRLSIL.

The chain employs TRBV10-2 and TRBJ1-1; D not resolved. V was clipped by 3 bases and J by 6 bases, with 8 bases between them. Germline CDR1 and CDR2: WSHSY and SAAADI. This CDR3 spans 12 amino acids. The CDR3 DNA reads as TGCGCCAGCAGTGACCGGGGAGCTGAAGCTTTCTTT. Amino acid sequence: CASSDRGAEAFF.

V and J are TRBV29-1 and TRBJ2-7, with D maybe TRBD1 (5 bases). Germline CDR1 and CDR2: SQVTM and ANQGSEA. V was clipped by 1 base and J by 3 bases, with 10 bases between them. The CDR3 runs 13 residues. CDR3 sequence reads: CSVEGDRFYEQYF. The CDR3 DNA reads TGCAGCGTTGAAGGTGACAGATTCTACGAGCAGTACTTC.

The V gene is TRBV14, the J gene TRBJ2-3; 7 bases line up with TRBD1. CDR1 and CDR2 from the germline V gene are SGHDN and FVKESK. This CDR3 has 16 amino acids. Trimming took 4 bases from V and 3 from J; bases not matched to a gene: 10. CDR3 in amino acids: CASSLRTGVGTDTQYF. CDR3 sequence (DNA): TGTGCCAGCAGCCTACGTACAGGGGTTGGTACAGATACGCAGTATTTT.

The CDR3 region has the DNA TGCAGCGTTGAAGGGACAGGAAGGCGCGAGCAGTACTTC. It is translated as CSVEGTGRREQYF. This chain joins TRBV29-1 and TRBJ2-7; 7 bases match TRBD1. Trimming cost V 1 base and J 6 bases; bases outside gene matches: 6. This CDR3 spans 13 amino acids. The germline V gene encodes CDR1 SQVTM and CDR2 ANQGSEA.

The genes are TRBV5-6 and TRBJ2-1; tentatively, D is TRBD2 (7 bases). V was pared by 0 bases and J by 11 bases, with 15 bases between. Germline CDR1 is SGHDT and CDR2 is YYEEEE. The CDR3 is 14 residues long. This chain's CDR3 is CASSLERDKYKQFF. The CDR3 DNA sequence: TGTGCCAGCAGCTTGGAGCGGGACAAATATAAGCAGTTCTTC. Based on the CDR3 plus reference TRBV5-6 and TRBJ2-1, the full variable domain is DAGVTQSPTHLIKTRGQQVTLRCSPKSGHDTVSWYQQALGQGPQFIFQYYEEEERQRGNFPDRFSGHQFPNYSSELNVNALLLGDSALYLCASSLERDKYKQFFGPGTRLTVL.

V usage is TRBV27 and J usage is TRBJ2-3; 8 nucleotides line up with TRBD2. CDR3 size: 13 residues. J lost 8 bases, V lost 5 bases, and 6 bases had no gene match. The germline V gene encodes CDR1 MNHEY and CDR2 SMNVEV (reference sequence). The CDR3 DNA reads as TGTGCCAGCAGTCAGACCGGGACTAGTACGCAGTATTTT. This translates into CASSQTGTSTQYF.

Details on this clone: The same CDR3 can be traced to other DNA sequences in this sample. The chain is built from TRBV7-9 and TRBJ2-1; D unresolved. The V end lost 4 bases, the J end lost 7 bases, and 5 bases lay between the germline ends. The CDR3 runs 11 residues. Germline V gene data show CDR1 as SEHNR and CDR2 as FQNEAQ (reference sequence). The CDR3 DNA reads as TGTGCCAGCAGCTCAGGAAATGAGCAGTTCTTC. It translates to CASSSGNEQFF.

The chain recombines TRBV5-5 with TRBJ2-7; D is uncertain. This CDR3 contains 13 residues. V was trimmed by 4 bases and J by 3 bases, leaving 11 bases between them. CDR1 is SGHKS, CDR2 YYEKEE, per germline (reference sequence). CDR3 nucleotides: TGTGCCAGCAGCCCGAGTTACAACTACGAGCAGTACTTC. This sequence encodes CASSPSYNYEQYF.

The V and J genes are TRBV11-3 and TRBJ2-7; the match to TRBD1 covers 7 bases. V was pared by 5 bases and J by 1 base, with 5 bases of the junction left unmatched. CDR3 size: 14 residues. The V gene's germline CDR1 is SGHNT and CDR2 YENEEA. CDR3 in DNA: TGTGCCAGCAGCGACCGGGACAGATCCTACGAGCAGTACTTC. Its translation: CASSDRDRSYEQYF.

V gene TRBV30 combines with J gene TRBJ2-7; 8 nucleotides agree with TRBD2. Germline V gene sequence: CDR1 GTSNPN, CDR2 SVGIG (reference sequence). The ends lost 4 bases at V and 5 bases at J; junction bases unmatched: 7. CDR3 length: 13 residues. This chain's CDR3 is CAWNKGAGDEQYF. CDR3 nucleotide sequence: TGTGCCTGGAATAAGGGAGCGGGAGACGAGCAGTACTTC.

V usage is TRBV7-9 and J usage is TRBJ2-2, with 7 bases aligning to TRBD1. Per germline, CDR1 SEHNR and CDR2 FQNEAQ (reference sequence). V was pared by 2 bases and J by 4 bases, with 4 bases of the junction left unmatched. The CDR3 consists of 15 residues. CDR3 amino acids: CASSLRQGGTGELFF. The CDR3 bases are TGTGCCAGCAGCTTACGACAGGGTGGCACCGGGGAGCTGTTTTTT.

As concerns this clone: This sample also contains other DNA sequences that code for the same CDR3. This chain uses TRBV7-9 with TRBJ2-5; a weak D match, TRBD2 (5 bases). The V gene lost 3 bases and the J gene lost 1 base, with 9 bases spanning the gap. CDR3 length: 14 amino acids. The V gene's germline CDR1 is SEHNR and CDR2 FQNEAQ (reference sequence). The DNA of the CDR3 is TGTGCCAGCAGCTTGTCGGGATCCCAAGAGACCCAGTACTTC. Encoded protein: CASSLSGSQETQYF.

The chain is built from TRBV27 and TRBJ2-3; D is ambiguous. CDR3 length: 13 residues. Trimming cost V 3 bases and J 4 bases, with 8 bases left between them. CDR1 is MNHEY and CDR2 is SMNVEV in the germline V gene (reference sequence). In DNA form, the CDR3 reads TGTGCCAGCAGTTTTGTCGGCGCAGATACGCAGTATTTT. Translating gives CASSFVGADTQYF.

The CDR3 sequence: CASSHDRDEKLFF. CDR3 DNA sequence: TGTGCCAGCAGCCACGACAGGGATGAAAAACTGTTTTTT. This chain uses TRBV7-9 with TRBJ1-4; 7 nucleotides agree with TRBD1. CDR3 length: 13 residues. Germline CDR1 reads SEHNR; CDR2 reads FQNEAQ (reference sequence). V shed 5 bases, J shed 6 bases, and the junction held 3 bases outside the gene matches.

This clone is a singleton in its sample. The genes are TRBV10-1 and TRBJ2-3; TRBD2 matches 7 bases. The V segment lost 6 bases and the J segment 4 bases; nucleotides outside the gene matches: 13. This CDR3 is 16 amino acids long. Looked up from germline, CDR1 is WNHNN and CDR2 is SYGVQD (reference sequence). The CDR3 protein is CASRADWREYADTQYF. The CDR3 nucleotides are TGCGCCAGCAGAGCGGACTGGCGGGAGTACGCAGATACGCAGTATTTT.

The chain couples TRBV28 to TRBJ1-5; D is undetermined. V lost 5 bases and J 4 bases, leaving 9 bases between the germline ends. The germline V gene encodes CDR1 MDHEN and CDR2 SYDVKM. The CDR3 contains 13 residues. CDR3 loop: CASSQHGNQPQHF. The CDR3 DNA reads as TGTGCCAGCAGTCAGCATGGAAATCAGCCCCAGCATTTT.

V gene TRBV27 combines with J gene TRBJ1-1; possible D gene TRBD1, 5 bases. The germline V and J ends were trimmed by 9 bases and 5 bases, with 13 bases remaining between them. Germline V gene lookup returns CDR1 MNHEY and CDR2 SMNVEV (reference sequence). The CDR3 runs 12 residues. The CDR3 is CASQGLETEAFF. As DNA, the CDR3 is TGTGCCAGTCAGGGCCTAGAGACTGAAGCTTTCTTT.

The V gene is TRBV27, the J gene TRBJ2-3; 7 bases map to TRBD1. CDR1 and CDR2 (germline): MNHEY, SMNVEV (reference sequence). The CDR3 spans 14 residues. J gave up 5 bases and V 5 bases, and 7 bases lay outside the gene matches. The CDR3 region has the DNA TGTGCCAGCAGTCCATCGACAGGGCTAGATACGCAGTATTTT. Its translation is CASSPSTGLDTQYF.

The V call is TRBV6-5, the J call TRBJ2-7; perhaps TRBD2 as D (6 bases). The CDR3 has 14 residues. Trimming took off 7 bases at V and 5 bases at J, with 18 bases between the two ends. Per the germline V gene, CDR1 is MNHEY and CDR2 is SVGAGI. The CDR3 DNA is TGTGCCAGCAAATGGGACTTGTTAAACGACGAGCAGTACTTC. This sequence encodes CASKWDLLNDEQYF.

This chain joins TRBV7-8 and TRBJ1-2; D not resolved. Trimming shortened V by 5 bases and J by 7 bases, and 14 bases separated the two germline ends. The CDR3 spans 13 residues. Germline lookup yields CDR1 SGHVS and CDR2 FQNEAQ. CDR3 coding DNA: TGTGCCAGCAGCGTGCAGACGTTGGCTGGCTACACCTTC. Amino acids: CASSVQTLAGYTF.

The genes are TRBV29-1 and TRBJ2-6; the D gene is possibly TRBD1 (6 bases). The V gene lost 5 bases and the J gene lost 0 bases, with 14 bases spanning the gap. The CDR3 loop spans 16 amino acids. Germline values: CDR1 SQVTM, CDR2 ANQGSEA. CDR3 sequence (DNA): TGCAGCGTTTTGACAGGTACAGTCTCTGGGGCCAACGTCCTGACTTTC. This encodes CSVLTGTVSGANVLTF.

V is TRBV19 and J is TRBJ2-1; D not resolved. Germline V gene lookup returns CDR1 LNHDA and CDR2 SQIVND (reference sequence). V was clipped by 3 bases and J by 6 bases, with 9 bases between them. This CDR3 region has 13 residues. The CDR3 here is CASSMIGVNEQFF. CDR3 bases: TGTGCCAGTAGTATGATTGGGGTCAATGAGCAGTTCTTC.